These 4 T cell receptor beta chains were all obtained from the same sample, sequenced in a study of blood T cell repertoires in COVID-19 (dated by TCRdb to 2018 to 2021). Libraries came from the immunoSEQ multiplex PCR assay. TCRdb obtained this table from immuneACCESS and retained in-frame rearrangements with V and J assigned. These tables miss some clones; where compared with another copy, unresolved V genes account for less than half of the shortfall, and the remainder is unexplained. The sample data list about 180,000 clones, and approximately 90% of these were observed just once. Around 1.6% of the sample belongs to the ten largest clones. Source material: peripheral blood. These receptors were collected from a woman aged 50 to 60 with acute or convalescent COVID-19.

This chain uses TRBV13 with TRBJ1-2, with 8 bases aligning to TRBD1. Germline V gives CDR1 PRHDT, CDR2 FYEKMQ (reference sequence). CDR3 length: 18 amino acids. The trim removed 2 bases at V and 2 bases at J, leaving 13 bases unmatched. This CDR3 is CASSLFRTGRIANYGYTF. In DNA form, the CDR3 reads TGTGCCAGCAGCTTATTTCGGACAGGGAGGATAGCGAACTATGGCTACACCTTC.

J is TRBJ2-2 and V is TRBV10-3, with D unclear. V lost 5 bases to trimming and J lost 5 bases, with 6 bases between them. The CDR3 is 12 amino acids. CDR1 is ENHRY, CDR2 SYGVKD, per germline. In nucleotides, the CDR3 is TGTGCCATCAGTCCTCAGACCGGGGAGCTGTTTTTT. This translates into CAISPQTGELFF.

The CDR3 nucleotides read TGTGCCAGCAGCTTATCGGGATTCGGTGGCTACACCTTC. Its translation is CASSLSGFGGYTF. The chain couples TRBV7-3 to TRBJ1-2; no firm D call. Germline CDR1 and CDR2: SGHTA and FQGTGA. Trimming shortened V by 2 bases and J by 7 bases, and 11 bases separated the two germline ends. This CDR3 region has 13 residues.

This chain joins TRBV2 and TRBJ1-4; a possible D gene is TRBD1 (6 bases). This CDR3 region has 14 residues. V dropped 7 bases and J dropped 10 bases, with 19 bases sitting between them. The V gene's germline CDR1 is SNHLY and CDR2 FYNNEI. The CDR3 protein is CASKSSGQRGKLFF. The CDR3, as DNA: TGTGCCAGCAAAAGTTCAGGACAGAGAGGAAAACTGTTTTTT.